The present entry profiles one T cell receptor beta chain with its context. Its antigen is unknown. This sample was included in a study of T cell responses to AZD1222 COVID-19 vaccine. Regarding the study as a whole: Donors, mostly white British, included more females; clonal diversity was possibly underestimated. At study baseline, merely roughly 6 AZD1222 recipients were seropositive.

The CDR3 has 15 amino acids. The trim removed 2 bases at V and 7 bases at J, leaving 9 bases unmatched. Germline V gene lookup returns CDR1 LNHDA and CDR2 SQIVND (reference sequence). TCRdb keeps only in-frame clones here, not all; method: immunoSEQ multiplex PCR. The top ten hold over 15% of the sample, which has some 120,000 clones, over 75% seen once. The TCR sequence derives from an adult in good health. This chain connects TRBV19 to TRBJ2-3, with 7 bases identical to TRBD2. Sequenced here: peripheral blood, sampled on day 0 of MenACWY control vaccination. In nucleotides, the CDR3 is TGTGCCAGTAGTATACTAGAAGCGGGAAGACATACGCAGTATTTT. Its protein is CASSILEAGRHTQYF. The variable domain in full, with the rest retrieved from reference TRBV19 and TRBJ2-3, is DGGITQSPKYLFRKEGQNVTLSCEQNLNHDAMYWYRQDPGQGLRLIYYSQIVNDFQKGDIAEGYSVSREKKESFPLTVTSAQKNPTAFYLCASSILEAGRHTQYFGPGTRLTVL.